This TCR beta chain came from a study of regulatory T cells in long-lasting Graves disease. This clonotype occurred a few times. Germline V lookup: CDR1 KGHDR, CDR2 SFDVKD. The J segment lost 5 bases and the V segment lost 9 bases, leaving 5 bases of the junction unmatched. The CDR3 has 13 residues. Stated time point: newly diagnosed GD, antithyroid drugs for less than 3 months. There was RNA extracted from PBMCs, and the TCR library was made from it. Relying on iRepertoire HTBI primers and Arm-PCR of CDR3 regions, the team built TCR beta libraries. TCRdb passed the multiplex PCR reads through MiXCR, listing each CDR3 protein once. The sample carries around 480,000 distinct CDR3 sequences, around 16% recorded once. These data were likewise used in another study, on T cells in Graves' hyperthyroidism and ophthalmopathy.

Sequencing used peripheral blood mononuclear cells (PBMCs), obtained at new diagnosis, from a patient treated with antithyroid drugs. This TCR was recovered from a middle-aged man with Graves disease. The V and J genes are TRBV24-1 and TRBJ2-1; 8 bases match TRBD2. CDR3 coding DNA: TGTGCCACCTCTCGGCGGGGGGACAATGAGCAGTTCTTC. Translation: CATSRRGDNEQFF.